This passage covers 18 T cell receptor beta chains from one sample sequenced in a study of blood T cell repertoires in COVID-19. TCRdb's table, derived via immunoSEQ multiplex PCR, lists solely in-frame clones and lacks some. The top ten clones hold 5.1% of a sample with about 90,000 clones, 90% of them seen once. Sequencing was carried out using peripheral blood. The receptors here all came from a man aged 45-65 years with acute or convalescent COVID-19.

This sequence joins TRBV5-1 and TRBJ2-1; 9 nucleotides line up with TRBD2. Germline lookup yields CDR1 SGHRS and CDR2 YFSETQ. The J segment lost 6 bases and the V segment lost 4 bases, leaving 11 bases of the junction unmatched. This CDR3 has 16 amino acids. The CDR3 spells CASSPVAGVGANEQFF. The CDR3 nucleotides read TGCGCCAGCAGCCCCGTAGCGGGAGTAGGAGCCAATGAGCAGTTCTTC.

The chain has TRBV11-2 and TRBJ2-7, with 7 bases aligning to TRBD2. The germline CDR1 and CDR2 sequences are SGHAT and FQNNGV. The CDR3 extends over 15 amino acids. With V trimmed by 1 base and J by 4 bases, 7 bases remained unmatched. CDR3 nucleotide sequence: TGTGCCAGCAGCTTAGGACGGGGGGTGGGATACGAGCAGTACTTC. Translating it yields CASSLGRGVGYEQYF.

V and J are TRBV14 and TRBJ1-1; TRBD1 is a possible D gene (5 bases). The CDR3 is made up of 13 amino acids. V lost 4 bases and J 1 base, leaving 7 bases between the germline ends. In germline, CDR1 is SGHDN, CDR2 FVKESK. The CDR3 reads CASSLTGNTEAFF. DNA of the CDR3: TGTGCCAGCAGCCTCACAGGGAACACTGAAGCTTTCTTT.

This chain uses TRBV4-3 with TRBJ2-1; TRBD1 agrees at 7 bases. V gave up 0 bases and J gave up 2 bases; unmatched junction bases: 16. Germline V gives CDR1 LGHNA, CDR2 YSLEER. This CDR3 comprises 20 residues. The CDR3 nucleotides read TGCGCCAGCAGCCAAGAAATCCTGGACAGGATCACATTGGCCTACAATGAGCAGTTCTTC. Encoded protein: CASSQEILDRITLAYNEQFF.

The chain has TRBV28 and TRBJ2-5; 11 nucleotides line up with TRBD2. The V segment lost 6 bases and the J segment 4 bases; nucleotides outside the gene matches: 7. CDR1 and CDR2 from the germline V gene are MDHEN and SYDVKM. This CDR3 has 15 residues. The CDR3 region is CASSPSGLAGETQYF. The CDR3 DNA is TGTGCCAGCAGCCCATCAGGACTAGCGGGAGAGACCCAGTACTTC.

This chain uses TRBV11-3 with TRBJ2-7, with D perhaps matching TRBD2 (6 bases). The CDR3 spans 14 residues. Germline V lookup: CDR1 SGHNT, CDR2 YENEEA. Trimming took 5 bases from V and 4 from J, leaving 15 bases between them. The CDR3 DNA sequence: TGTGCCAGCAGCACCCGGGACGGGAGTTACGAGCAGTACTTC. Protein sequence: CASSTRDGSYEQYF. The full variable domain, in which reference TRBV11-3 and TRBJ2-7 provide the parts outside the CDR3, is EAGVVQSPRYKIIEKKQPVAFWCNPISGHNTLYWYLQNLGQGPELLIRYENEEAVDDSQLPKDRFSAERLKGVDSTLKIQPAELGDSAVYLCASSTRDGSYEQYFGPGTRLTVT.

The chain employs TRBV27 and TRBJ1-6; the D gene is possibly TRBD1 (6 bases). V dropped 6 bases and J dropped 10 bases, with 13 bases sitting between them. Germline CDR1 reads MNHEY; CDR2 reads SMNVEV (reference sequence). The CDR3 has 13 residues. The CDR3 region is CASSLRDTSPLHF. The CDR3, as DNA: TGTGCCAGCAGCCTCCGGGACACCTCACCCCTCCACTTT.

The rearrangement joins TRBV7-9 to TRBJ2-1; 7 bases are a match to TRBD2. This CDR3 comprises 16 residues. Trimming took 4 bases from V and 5 from J; bases not matched to a gene: 11. Germline-derived CDR1 and CDR2 are SEHNR and FQNEAQ (reference sequence). CDR3 amino acids: CASSSRLREVNNEQFF. Written as DNA, the CDR3 is TGTGCCAGCAGCTCCAGACTACGGGAGGTTAACAATGAGCAGTTCTTC.

This chain connects TRBV14 to TRBJ1-2; 7 bases map to TRBD1. This CDR3 spans 16 amino acids. Unmatched junction bases numbered 8, after V lost 2 bases and J lost 2 bases. In germline, CDR1 is SGHDN, CDR2 FVKESK. The DNA of the CDR3 is TGTGCCAGCAGCCAAAGGGGGACAGACAGAAACTATGGCTACACCTTC. Residues: CASSQRGTDRNYGYTF.

This chain links TRBV24-1 with TRBJ2-2, with 7 nucleotides matching TRBD2. CDR3 length: 16 amino acids. J lost 1 base, V lost 0 bases, and 1 base had no gene match. Germline V lookup: CDR1 KGHDR, CDR2 SFDVKD. CDR3 residues: CATSDLGGRNTGELFF. In nucleotides, the CDR3 is TGTGCCACCAGTGATTTGGGCGGGAGGAACACCGGGGAGCTGTTTTTT.

V and J are TRBV7-9 and TRBJ2-5; 10 bases align to TRBD2. Germline V lookup: CDR1 SEHNR, CDR2 FQNEAQ (reference sequence). This CDR3 comprises 14 residues. V lost 6 bases and J lost 4; bases outside the gene matches: 5. CDR3 amino acids: CASSSSGRGETQYF. DNA of the CDR3: TGTGCCAGCAGTTCTAGCGGGAGAGGAGAGACCCAGTACTTC.

The CDR3: CASRGGALREQYF. As DNA, the CDR3 is TGTGCCAGTCGAGGGGGCGCCCTACGAGAGCAGTACTTC. The chain uses TRBV7-2 and TRBJ2-7; the match to TRBD1 covers 7 bases. Germline CDR1 and CDR2: SGHTA and FQGNSA. This CDR3 has 13 residues. The V gene end was trimmed by 9 bases and the J gene end by 7 bases; junction bases not matched to a gene: 12.

The CDR3 here is CSVGDRVGNTEAFF. The CDR3, as DNA: TGCAGCGTTGGAGACAGGGTGGGGAACACTGAAGCTTTCTTT. The chain links TRBV29-1 to TRBJ1-1; 7 nucleotides align to TRBD1. The ends lost 4 bases at V and 1 base at J; junction bases unmatched: 6. Germline V gene data show CDR1 as SQVTM and CDR2 as ANQGSEA. The CDR3 is made up of 14 amino acids.

The chain uses TRBV11-2 and TRBJ2-7; D may be TRBD2 (5 bases). This CDR3 spans 16 amino acids. Germline lookup yields CDR1 SGHAT and CDR2 FQNNGV. V lost 0 bases, J lost 3 bases, and 15 bases lay in between. This chain's CDR3 is CASSLDSLAGSYEQYF. The CDR3 DNA sequence: TGTGCCAGCAGCTTAGATAGCCTAGCAGGTAGCTACGAGCAGTACTTC.

V and J are TRBV24-1 and TRBJ2-1; no definite D call. The ends were cut back, 3 bases at V and 5 bases at J, with 10 bases in the middle. The CDR3 is 14 amino acids. Germline assignment: CDR1 KGHDR and CDR2 SFDVKD. CDR3 protein: CATSDGLYNNEQFF. DNA for the CDR3: TGTGCCACCAGTGATGGCTTGTACAACAATGAGCAGTTCTTC.

The chain uses TRBV2 and TRBJ1-5; TRBD1 matches at 9 bases. Germline V gene lookup returns CDR1 SNHLY and CDR2 FYNNEI. The length of the CDR3 is 15 residues. The trim removed 7 bases at V and 6 bases at J, leaving 10 bases unmatched. CDR3 DNA: TGTGCCAGCACACTGTACAGGGGGCAAGGTCAGCCCCAGCATTTT. This gives the protein CASTLYRGQGQPQHF.

The CDR3 DNA sequence: TGTGCCATCAGTGAGGGGAAGGGAGGTACCGGGGAGCTGTTTTTT. Protein: CAISEGKGGTGELFF. V gene TRBV10-3 combines with J gene TRBJ2-2; TRBD2 is a possible D gene (6 bases). This CDR3 spans 15 amino acids. CDR1 ENHRY and CDR2 SYGVKD come from the germline V gene. V was clipped by 2 bases and J by 5 bases, with 12 bases between them.

V gene TRBV7-2 combines with J gene TRBJ2-7; D gene unclear. The CDR3 length is 14 residues. Trimming left V 7 bases short and J 1 base short, with 14 bases between. Germline values: CDR1 SGHTA, CDR2 FQGNSA. CDR3 in amino acids: CASTPQWSSYEQYF. The CDR3 DNA reads as TGTGCCAGCACCCCTCAGTGGAGTTCCTACGAGCAGTACTTC.